This T cell receptor beta chain was obtained from a study of shared clonotypes between healthy human individuals. Whole-study context: CD4 naive and memory got three plates each, CD8 naive two, CD8 memory one.

Samples underwent the assay at deep level. TCRdb's copy holds only in-frame clones and misses some; the assay was immunoSEQ multiplex PCR. The sample contains 980,000 or so clones, over 75% of which appear only once. The CD4+ fraction was divided into a CD45RA+ naive subset and a CD45RA-negative memory subset. Sequencing was carried out using memory CD4+ T cells sorted from blood. The subset was: CD45RA-negative fraction. This receptor was obtained from a man aged 18 to 30 in good health.

The CDR3 region is CASSSGLAGADTQYF. CDR3 sequence (DNA): TGTGCCAGCAGCTCGGGACTAGCGGGGGCAGATACGCAGTATTTT. The chain combines TRBV7-2 with TRBJ2-3, with TRBD2 matching 14 bases. V gave up 4 bases and J gave up 4 bases; unmatched junction bases: 1. CDR3 length equals 15 residues. Germline CDR1 and CDR2: SGHTA and FQGNSA.